The sample holds a few counts of the clone carrying this T cell receptor beta chain. Its target is unknown. Trimming cost V 3 bases and J 2 bases; bases outside gene matches: 14. Germline V CDR1 and CDR2: GTSNPN, SVGIG (reference sequence). This CDR3 is built from 17 residues. General study findings and limits: Greatest tumor Treg TCR overlap was with tumor naive CD4+ cells. Tumor memory CD4+ T cell TCR gene usage clustered with blood and lymph node memory CD4+ cells and lymph node naive CD4+ cells.

Purified naive CD4+ T cells were depleted of CD25+ Tregs. Constant-region reverse primers amplified full-length variable regions, followed by semi-nested Nested Universal Primer A PCR. TCRdb ran MiXCR on the 5' RACE reads and lists one entry per CDR3 protein. The sample yields about 46,000 distinct CDR3 sequences, around 26% seen once. The sequence was collected from a female donor with breast cancer. Sequencing input: naive CD4+ T cells sorted from blood. Subset: naive CD4+ T cells, CD4+CD45RA+CD25-. This chain links TRBV30 with TRBJ1-2; 8 bases match TRBD1. The CDR3 nucleotides read TGTGCCTGGAGGCCGGGCAGGGGGCTTGTAAAGAACTATGGCTACACCTTC. Residues: CAWRPGRGLVKNYGYTF.